These T cell receptor beta chains were read from a single sample in a study of beta chain features in type 1 diabetes. Sequencing used immunoSEQ multiplex PCR; TCRdb keeps in-frame clones, though not all of them. Of some 410,000 clones listed, roughly 10% were seen once; the top ten hold 0.046%. Input material: naive CD4+ T cells from blood. These TCRs come from a woman under 30 in good health. CDR3s include the opening cysteine and the closing phenylalanine or tryptophan. A D gene is named only where the DNA matches it firmly. Some rows mark clone size as missing; the rest say once, few, many or name a class of expanded clone.

TRBJ2-3 | - | - | TRBV7-3 | TGTGCCAGCAGCCCCATGTGGGGGACAGATACGCAGTATTTT | CASSPMWGTDTQYF
TRBJ2-5 | - | few | TRBV29-1 | TGCAGCGTTGATTCGGGGAAAGAGACCCAGTACTTC | CSVDSGKETQYF
TRBJ1-2 | - | - | TRBV9 | TGTGCCAGCAGCGGCCCGGGGAAAGGGGAGGGACTCTATGGCTACACCTTC | CASSGPGKGEGLYGYTF
TRBJ2-7 | - | few | TRBV29-1 | TGCAGCGCACTTAGTTACGAGCAGTACTTC | CSALSYEQYF
TRBJ1-6 | - | few | TRBV29-1 | TGCAGCGTTGGAACCGGGCCCCCCAATTCACCCCTCCACTTT | CSVGTGPPNSPLHF
TRBJ2-2 | TRBD2 | - | TRBV9 | TGTGCCAGCAGCGTAGTGCGGGAGCGGGCCGGGGAGCTGTTTTTT | CASSVVRERAGELFF
TRBJ2-1 | - | few | TRBV4-2 | TGTGCCAGCAGCCAAGAGGGCCTTGGGAATGAGCAGTTCTTC | CASSQEGLGNEQFF
TRBJ2-5 | TRBD1 | few | TRBV18 | TGTGCCAGCTCACCCTTTGGGACAGCACAAGAGACCCAGTACTTC | CASSPFGTAQETQYF
TRBJ2-1 | - | few | TRBV5-1 | TGCGCCAGCAGCTTGGAAGGACTAATCTCCTACAATGAGCAGTTCTTC | CASSLEGLISYNEQFF
TRBJ2-1 | - | - | TRBV7-7 | TGTGCCAGCAGCTCTGCGGGTGGCGAGCAGTTCTTC | CASSSAGGEQFF
TRBJ2-5 | TRBD1 | - | TRBV5-1 | TGCGCCAGCAGTCTTGGGACAGTTTTCCTCCAAGAGACCCAGTACTTC | CASSLGTVFLQETQYF
TRBJ2-5 | - | few | TRBV7-2 | TGTGCCAGCAGCCCAGACAGGCGGGAGACCCAGTACTTC | CASSPDRRETQYF
TRBJ2-5 | TRBD1 | few | TRBV9 | TGTGCCAGCAGCGTAGTCACGACAGGGGAAGAGACCCAGTACTTC | CASSVVTTGEETQYF
TRBJ2-3 | - | - | TRBV13 | TGTGCCAGCAGCGGGCCCCTTTATCCTAGCACAGATACGCAGTATTTT | CASSGPLYPSTDTQYF
TRBJ2-5 | - | few | TRBV25-1 | TGTGCCAGCAGTGTCGCGGGCCAAGAGACCCAGTACTTC | CASSVAGQETQYF
TRBJ2-6 | - | - | TRBV5-4 | TGTGCCAGCAGCTCTATGGGCAGGGCTGGGGCCAACGTCCTGACTTTC | CASSSMGRAGANVLTF
TRBJ2-7 | TRBD2 | few | TRBV7-2 | TGTGCCAGCCTTCCACTTCTGTTTAGCGGGAGGGCTGTGTACTTC | CASLPLLFSGRAVYF
TRBJ1-1 | - | few | TRBV9 | TGTGCCAGCAGCGTGCTGGGGGGCAGAACTGAAGCTTTCTTT | CASSVLGGRTEAFF
TRBJ2-3 | TRBD1 | - | TRBV5-4 | TGTGCCAGCAGCGGACGACAGGGCAGCACAGATACGCAGTATTTT | CASSGRQGSTDTQYF
TRBJ1-1 | - | few | TRBV7-2 | TGTGCCAGCAGCCCAGGACTCAGGAACACTGAAGCTTTCTTT | CASSPGLRNTEAFF
TRBJ2-5 | - | - | TRBV7-9 | TGTGCCAGCAGTCTCGCGGGAACTAAAGAGACCCAGTACTTC | CASSLAGTKETQYF
TRBJ1-1 | - | few | TRBV7-8 | TGTGCCAGCAGCTCTCAGGCGGGGTCCGAGACTGAAGCTTTCTTT | CASSSQAGSETEAFF
TRBJ2-3 | - | - | TRBV7-2 | TGTGCCAGCAGCCGGGACACTGGCACAGATACGCAGTATTTT | CASSRDTGTDTQYF
TRBJ2-1 | - | - | TRBV30 | TGTGCCTGGAGTTGGCAGGGGAGCAATGAGCAGTTCTTC | CAWSWQGSNEQFF
TRBJ2-1 | TRBD2 | few | TRBV14 | TGTGCCAGCAGCCACTTGACTAGCACGTCCTACAATGAGCAGTTCTTC | CASSHLTSTSYNEQFF
TRBJ1-4 | - | few | TRBV25-1 | TGTGCCACCTCCCCGGGCGTCGGGGGGGCTAATGAAAAACTGTTTTTT | CATSPGVGGANEKLFF
TRBJ2-2 | - | - | TRBV7-3 | TGTGCCAGCAGCATCTCCGGGACGGCTGTGAACACCGGGGAGCTGTTTTTT | CASSISGTAVNTGELFF
TRBJ2-5 | - | - | TRBV5-1 | TGCGCCAGCAGCTTGTCTCGAACGGGGTGGATCCAAGAGACCCAGTACTTC | CASSLSRTGWIQETQYF
TRBJ2-4 | - | once | TRBV6-1 | TGTGCCAGCTCAGTCCCAGGGCGAGCCAAAAACATTCAGTACTTC | CASSVPGRAKNIQYF
TRBJ2-6 | - | few | TRBV5-6 | TGTGCCAGCAGCTTCAGCACTGGGGCCAACGTCCTGACTTTC | CASSFSTGANVLTF
TRBJ1-1 | - | few | TRBV14 | TGTGCCAGCAGCCAAGTCGCAACACGGAACACTGAAGCTTTCTTT | CASSQVATRNTEAFF
TRBJ2-3 | - | few | TRBV7-2 | TGTGCCAGCAGCTCGGCTGCGGCCCGGTATTTT | CASSSAAARYF
TRBJ1-1 | - | few | TRBV4-3 | TGCGCCAGCAGCCGCATATCGGGGACAAGTGAAGCTTTCTTT | CASSRISGTSEAFF
TRBJ2-5 | TRBD2 | - | TRBV7-2 | TGTGCCAGCAGCTTGACCTCGTGGACTAGCGGGGGCGGGGGTCGGCCCCAGTACTTC | CASSLTSWTSGGGGRPQYF
TRBJ2-3 | - | few | TRBV7-9 | TGTGCCAGCAGCTTAGGCCGGAACACAGATACGCAGTATTTT | CASSLGRNTDTQYF
TRBJ2-7 | TRBD2 | - | TRBV27 | TGTGCCAGCAGTTTACGAACTGAGCGGGAGCTCGAGCAGTACTTC | CASSLRTERELEQYF
TRBJ2-3 | - | few | TRBV2 | TGTGCCAGCAGTGAAATCGCAGATACGCAGTATTTT | CASSEIADTQYF
TRBJ2-3 | - | - | TRBV18 | TGTGCCAGCTCGCCCCAACAGAGCACAGATACGCAGTATTTT | CASSPQQSTDTQYF
TRBJ2-5 | - | - | TRBV30 | TGTGCCTGGAGTCCCCAAGTGGTAGGAGGGGAGACCCAGTACTTC | CAWSPQVVGGETQYF
TRBJ2-3 | - | few | TRBV7-2 | TGTGCCAGCAGCTCCGTGGGCGTAGATACGCAGTATTTT | CASSSVGVDTQYF
TRBJ2-3 | - | few | TRBV9 | TGTGCCAGCAGCGAGACACCATTAAGCACAGATACGCAGTATTTT | CASSETPLSTDTQYF
TRBJ2-5 | - | few | TRBV4-1 | TGCGCCAGCAGCCAAGTGGGAGTGGGGGTGGAGACCCAGTACTTC | CASSQVGVGVETQYF
TRBJ2-5 | - | - | TRBV4-3 | TGCGCCAGCAGCCCATCGGGAATGGGGTCACGCGTCCAGTACTTC | CASSPSGMGSRVQYF
TRBJ2-5 | TRBD1 | few | TRBV7-7 | TGTGCCAGCAGCTTTGGGACAGGGGTCCGGGAGACCCAGTACTTC | CASSFGTGVRETQYF
TRBJ2-7 | - | - | TRBV5-1 | TGCGCCAGCAGCTTGGCTGCTAGCTTCTCCTACGAGCAGTACTTC | CASSLAASFSYEQYF
TRBJ2-5 | - | - | TRBV18 | TGTGCCAGCTCACCCCTTAGGGTGGAGACCCAGTACTTC | CASSPLRVETQYF
TRBJ2-3 | - | few | TRBV5-1 | TGCGCCAGCAGCACCTGGACAGCCACCACAGATACGCAGTATTTT | CASSTWTATTDTQYF
TRBJ2-2 | - | - | TRBV9 | TGTGCCAGCAGCACCAGTCTGAACACCGGGGAGCTGTTTTTT | CASSTSLNTGELFF
TRBJ2-1 | TRBD2 | - | TRBV5-1 | TGCGCCAGCGGTTATATCGCGGGCGGGAGCCCCAACAATGAGCAGTTCTTC | CASGYIAGGSPNNEQFF
TRBJ2-1 | - | few | TRBV10-3 | TGTGCCATCAGTGAAAGTATCGGGCGGGGAGACAATGAGCAGTTCTTC | CAISESIGRGDNEQFF
TRBJ2-2 | TRBD1 | - | TRBV4-3 | TGCGCCAGCAGCCAAGATCGGGCCGGGACAGCGAACACCGGGGAGCTGTTTTTT | CASSQDRAGTANTGELFF
TRBJ2-1 | - | - | TRBV7-2 | TGTGCCAGCAGCTTAGAGGGGGGAGTTTCCTACAATGAGCAGTTCTTC | CASSLEGGVSYNEQFF
TRBJ2-7 | - | - | TRBV25-1 | TGTGCCTCCTCAATTGAGGTAGCGCAGTACTTC | CASSIEVAQYF
TRBJ2-7 | TRBD1 | - | TRBV7-8 | TGTGCCAGCAGCATGGGCCGGACAGGGGGCTACTACGAGCAGTACTTC | CASSMGRTGGYYEQYF
TRBJ2-1 | TRBD1 | few | TRBV14 | TGTGCCAGCAAGGTCGGGACAGGGACTTACAATGAGCAGTTCTTC | CASKVGTGTYNEQFF